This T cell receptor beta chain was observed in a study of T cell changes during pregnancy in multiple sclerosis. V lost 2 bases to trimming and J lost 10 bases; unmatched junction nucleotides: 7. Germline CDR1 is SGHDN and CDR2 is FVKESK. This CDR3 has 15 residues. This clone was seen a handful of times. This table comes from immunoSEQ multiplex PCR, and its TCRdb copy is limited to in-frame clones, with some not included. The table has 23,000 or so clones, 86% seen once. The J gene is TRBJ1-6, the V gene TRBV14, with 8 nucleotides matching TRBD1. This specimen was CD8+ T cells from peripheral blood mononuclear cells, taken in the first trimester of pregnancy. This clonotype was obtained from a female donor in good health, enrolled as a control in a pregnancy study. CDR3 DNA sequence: TGTGCCAGCAGCCAAACCGGGACAGGAACCTCACCCCTCCACTTT. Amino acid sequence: CASSQTGTGTSPLHF.